This TCR beta chain is drawn from a study of cytomegalovirus exposure and HLA in healthy donors. The study's findings and limits: Sequencing depth roughly uniform across donors was assumed in presence/absence analyses. Follow-up analysis later connected one missense variant in DCLRE1C with trimming of TCR beta V- and J-genes.

It was with 60 Vbeta and 13 Jbeta primers that the PCR ran. Some clones are missing from TCRdb's copy, which holds only in-frame ones; the method was immunoSEQ multiplex PCR. Counted here are roughly 160,000 clones, around 85% occurring once; the ten biggest clones make up 1%. Each donor was healthy, and each was a bone marrow donor. Germline loops: CDR1 SGHRS, CDR2 YFSETQ. This CDR3 region has 15 residues. J lost 5 bases, V lost 3 bases, and 2 bases had no gene match. On this clone: What it binds is not known.

The sequence was obtained from a boy aged 2 to 10 in good health and CMV-seronegative. The sample taken for sequencing was PBMCs. The rearrangement links TRBV5-1 to TRBJ2-1; the match to TRBD2 covers 13 bases. CDR3 loop: CASSSGLAGNNEQFF. The CDR3 nucleotides are TGCGCCAGCAGCTCGGGACTAGCGGGAAACAATGAGCAGTTCTTC.